The rows below give T cell receptor beta chains drawn from one sample of a study of early T cells in non-severe SARS-CoV-2 infection. TCRdb reprocessed the 5' RACE reads with MiXCR, giving one entry per CDR3 protein. The sample records roughly 67,000 distinct CDR3 sequences, approximately 11% being singletons. Material: whole blood. All receptors come from an adult who was a healthcare worker with PCR-confirmed SARS-CoV-2 infection or an uninfected control (not recorded which). Both conserved end residues are part of each CDR3. Each record gives: V gene, D gene, J gene, clone size, CDR3 protein, CDR3 DNA. The D gene is left open where the match is weak. Not all rows give a size; the values are once, few, many and, for expanded clones, a class.

V: TRBV5-1; D: -; J: TRBJ1-5; size: many; CDR3: CASRTGAEDQPQHF; DNA: TGCGCCAGCAGGACGGGGGCGGAGGATCAGCCCCAGCATTTT
V: TRBV30; D: -; J: TRBJ1-4; size: many; CDR3: CAWTRQANEKLFF; DNA: TGTGCCTGGACAAGACAAGCTAATGAAAAACTGTTTTTT
V: TRBV12-3/TRBV12-4; D: TRBD1; J: TRBJ2-1; size: few; CDR3: CASENYGQGRDEQFF; DNA: TGTGCCAGCGAGAACTACGGACAGGGGCGAGATGAGCAGTTCTTC
V: TRBV12-3/TRBV12-4; D: TRBD2; J: TRBJ2-1; size: -; CDR3: CASSIAGRANEQFF; DNA: TGTGCCAGCAGTATAGCGGGAAGGGCCAATGAGCAGTTCTTC
V: TRBV24-1; D: TRBD1; J: TRBJ1-1; size: -; CDR3: CATRGLGTEAFF; DNA: TGTGCCACGAGGGGGCTGGGCACTGAAGCTTTCTTT
V: TRBV30; D: -; J: TRBJ1-5; size: few; CDR3: CAWSVHDPWGNQPQHF; DNA: TGTGCCTGGAGTGTACATGACCCGTGGGGCAATCAGCCCCAGCATTTT
V: TRBV5-1; D: TRBD1; J: TRBJ1-1; size: many; CDR3: CASSGDRGNVGAFF; DNA: TGCGCCAGCAGCGGAGACAGGGGGAACGTTGGAGCTTTCTTT
V: TRBV29-1; D: -; J: TRBJ1-1; size: few; CDR3: CSVDTELNTEAFF; DNA: TGCAGCGTGGACACGGAACTGAACACTGAAGCTTTCTTT
V: TRBV20-1; D: TRBD1; J: TRBJ2-7; size: -; CDR3: CSARIPRTGLIYEQYF; DNA: TGCAGTGCTAGAATCCCGCGGACAGGCTTAATATACGAGCAGTACTTC
V: TRBV5-1; D: TRBD2; J: TRBJ2-3; size: -; CDR3: CASSLDIAGGSDTQYF; DNA: TGCGCCAGCAGCTTGGATATAGCGGGAGGTTCGGATACGCAGTATTTT
V: TRBV1; D: -; J: TRBJ2-7; size: many; CDR3: CTSLLFSGEIPPSHEQYF; DNA: TGCACCAGCTTACTGTTTAGCGGGGAGATCCCTCCCTCTCACGAGCAGTACTTC
V: TRBV18; D: TRBD1; J: TRBJ1-2; size: many; CDR3: CASSHDRENGYTF; DNA: TGTGCCAGCTCACACGACAGGGAAAATGGCTACACCTTC
V: TRBV7-2; D: -; J: TRBJ1-1; size: many; CDR3: CASSLNAGTEAFF; DNA: TGTGCCAGCAGCTTAAATGCTGGCACTGAAGCTTTCTTT
V: TRBV2; D: TRBD1; J: TRBJ2-2; size: few; CDR3: CASIQGAGPRTGELFF; DNA: TGTGCCAGCATCCAGGGGGCGGGCCCACGGACCGGGGAGCTGTTTTTT
V: TRBV12-3/TRBV12-4; D: TRBD1; J: TRBJ1-5; size: -; CDR3: CASSDRAPNQPQHF; DNA: TGTGCCAGCAGTGACAGGGCCCCCAATCAGCCCCAGCATTTT
V: TRBV7-2; D: -; J: TRBJ2-3; size: few; CDR3: CASSLGNTQYF; DNA: TGTGCCAGCAGCTTAGGGAATACGCAGTATTTT
V: TRBV7-2; D: -; J: TRBJ2-1; size: many; CDR3: CASSHRGGLYNEQFF; DNA: TGTGCCAGCAGCCACAGAGGGGGTCTCTACAATGAGCAGTTCTTC
V: TRBV11-2; D: -; J: TRBJ1-2; size: many; CDR3: CASSLNGPHYGYTF; DNA: TGTGCCAGCAGCTTAAACGGGCCCCACTATGGCTACACCTTC
V: TRBV4-1; D: -; J: TRBJ2-3; size: few; CDR3: CASSQEPDVDTQYF; DNA: TGCGCCAGCAGCCAAGAACCAGATGTGGATACGCAGTATTTT
V: TRBV4-3; D: -; J: TRBJ2-1; size: many; CDR3: CASSQEGPWEQFF; DNA: TGCGCCAGCAGCCAAGAAGGACCATGGGAGCAGTTCTTC
V: TRBV6-1; D: TRBD2; J: TRBJ2-3; size: few; CDR3: CASSPGTSVSTDTQYF; DNA: TGTGCCAGCAGCCCAGGGACTAGCGTTAGCACAGATACGCAGTATTTT
V: TRBV3-1; D: TRBD1; J: TRBJ1-2; size: few; CDR3: CASSQELVGTGDGYTF; DNA: TGTGCCAGCAGCCAAGAGCTTGTCGGGACAGGGGACGGCTACACCTTC
V: TRBV7-9; D: TRBD2; J: TRBJ2-6; size: -; CDR3: CASSRFIAGGPGANVLTF; DNA: TGTGCCAGCAGCCGCTTTATAGCGGGAGGGCCTGGGGCCAACGTCCTGACTTTC
V: TRBV12-3/TRBV12-4; D: TRBD1; J: TRBJ2-1; size: many; CDR3: CASKWTGARGNEQFF; DNA: TGTGCCAGCAAGTGGACAGGGGCCAGGGGTAATGAGCAGTTCTTC
V: TRBV7-2; D: -; J: TRBJ2-1; size: -; CDR3: CASSRGVGAYNEQFF; DNA: TGTGCCAGCAGCCGAGGGGTAGGGGCCTACAATGAGCAGTTCTTC
V: TRBV6-1; D: -; J: TRBJ1-4; size: -; CDR3: CASSDRGRTEKLFF; DNA: TGTGCCAGCAGTGACAGGGGTAGGACTGAAAAACTGTTTTTT
V: TRBV3-1; D: -; J: TRBJ1-1; size: few; CDR3: CASSQDHMNTEAFF; DNA: TGTGCCAGCAGCCAAGACCATATGAACACTGAAGCTTTCTTT
V: TRBV28; D: -; J: TRBJ1-2; size: few; CDR3: CASTRRRDGYTF; DNA: TGTGCCAGCACCCGTCGCAGGGATGGCTACACCTTC
V: TRBV5-1; D: -; J: TRBJ2-1; size: -; CDR3: CASSLESGSYNEQFF; DNA: TGCGCCAGCAGCTTGGAGTCGGGGTCCTACAATGAGCAGTTCTTC
V: TRBV3-1; D: -; J: TRBJ2-1; size: few; CDR3: CASSLREVEQFF; DNA: TGTGCCAGCAGCCTCCGAGAAGTTGAGCAGTTCTTC
V: TRBV7-8; D: TRBD2; J: TRBJ2-1; size: few; CDR3: CASSLRLAGGPSNEQFF; DNA: TGTGCCAGCAGCTTAAGACTAGCGGGAGGGCCTTCCAATGAGCAGTTCTTC
V: TRBV14; D: -; J: TRBJ2-3; size: once; CDR3: CASSLPGHLLYF; DNA: TGTGCCAGCAGCCTCCCCGGGCATCTATTGTATTTT
V: TRBV28; D: TRBD1; J: TRBJ1-1; size: many; CDR3: CASSASTGTEAFF; DNA: TGTGCCAGCAGTGCGTCGACAGGGACTGAAGCTTTCTTT
V: TRBV20-1; D: -; J: TRBJ2-3; size: many; CDR3: CSANRDSSTDTQYF; DNA: TGCAGTGCAAACCGGGACTCTAGCACAGATACGCAGTATTTT
V: TRBV7-2; D: TRBD1; J: TRBJ1-4; size: -; CDR3: CASSSQVRGSNEKLFF; DNA: TGTGCCAGCAGCTCACAAGTCAGGGGGTCGAATGAAAAACTGTTTTTT
V: TRBV20-1; D: -; J: TRBJ2-1; size: -; CDR3: CSAKTGSPNEQFF; DNA: TGCAGTGCGAAAACCGGGAGCCCCAATGAGCAGTTCTTC
V: TRBV20-1; D: TRBD2; J: TRBJ2-1; size: few; CDR3: CSAFTLSGTNEQFF; DNA: TGCAGTGCCTTCACTCTTAGCGGGACGAATGAGCAGTTCTTC
V: TRBV15; D: -; J: TRBJ2-7; size: -; CDR3: CATSRDLAEQYF; DNA: TGTGCCACCAGCAGAGATTTGGCCGAGCAGTACTTC
V: TRBV7-2; D: -; J: TRBJ2-2; size: many; CDR3: CASSLEGVGTGELFF; DNA: TGTGCCAGCAGCTTGGAGGGAGTAGGCACCGGGGAGCTGTTTTTT
V: TRBV10-2; D: TRBD1; J: TRBJ2-1; size: few; CDR3: CASSESPTGSNEQFF; DNA: TGCGCCAGCAGTGAATCCCCGACAGGGAGCAATGAGCAGTTCTTC
V: TRBV7-6; D: -; J: TRBJ2-1; size: -; CDR3: CASSLMGPPNEQFF; DNA: TGTGCCAGCAGCTTGATGGGCCCACCCAATGAGCAGTTCTTC
V: TRBV7-9; D: -; J: TRBJ2-7; size: -; CDR3: CASSPGATYEQYF; DNA: TGTGCCAGCAGCCCTGGAGCGACCTACGAGCAGTACTTC
V: TRBV6-4; D: -; J: TRBJ2-1; size: few; CDR3: CASSDNEEDEQFF; DNA: TGTGCCAGCAGTGACAATGAGGAGGATGAGCAGTTCTTC
V: TRBV28; D: -; J: TRBJ2-7; size: few; CDR3: CASSMSGTLALEQYF; DNA: TGTGCCAGCAGTATGTCCGGGACACTAGCCCTCGAGCAGTACTTC
V: TRBV7-3; D: TRBD2; J: TRBJ2-1; size: many; CDR3: CASSLTAGTSGYNEQFF; DNA: TGTGCCAGCAGCTTAACGGCAGGGACTAGCGGCTACAATGAGCAGTTCTTC
V: TRBV7-2; D: -; J: TRBJ1-6; size: many; CDR3: CASSLWGDSPLHF; DNA: TGTGCCAGCAGCTTATGGGGGGACTCACCCCTCCACTTT
V: TRBV28; D: -; J: TRBJ1-5; size: -; CDR3: CASSSSSLDQPQHF; DNA: TGTGCCAGCAGCTCTTCAAGTTTGGATCAGCCCCAGCATTTT
V: TRBV20-1; D: -; J: TRBJ2-7; size: many; CDR3: CSASRGRDYEQYF; DNA: TGCAGTGCTAGCCGAGGCCGAGACTACGAGCAGTACTTC
V: TRBV18; D: TRBD1; J: TRBJ2-7; size: -; CDR3: CASGSPGTGAEQYF; DNA: TGTGCCAGCGGGAGTCCCGGGACAGGTGCCGAGCAGTACTTC